This T cell receptor (beta chain) was captured in a study of T cell repertoires in cytomegalovirus infection. Trimming shortened V by 2 bases and J by 6 bases, and 5 bases separated the two germline ends. There are 12 residues in the CDR3. Germline CDR1 and CDR2: ENHRY and SYGVKD. This clonotype was counted ten times or more. TCRdb reprocessed the reads via MiXCR and lists one record per CDR3 protein. The table has 400,000 or so distinct CDR3 sequences, about a third seen once. J is TRBJ1-5 and V is TRBV10-3, with unresolved D. Sample: PBMCs. The sequence was obtained from a human donor in good health (CMV status not recorded). Some clones in this sample may be carry-over from other donors' samples. This CDR3 reads CAISEGSQPQHF. CDR3 DNA sequence: TGTGCCATCAGTGAGGGTAGTCAGCCCCAGCATTTT.